The 14 T cell receptor beta chains below all came from one sample that was sequenced in a study of shared clonotypes between healthy human individuals (dated by TCRdb to 2020 to 2022). CD8 naive samples were CD45RO-negative cells positively selected for CCR7, giving a CD45RA+CCR7+ population that excluded TemRA cells. The library came from the immunoSEQ multiplex PCR assay. Here the immuneACCESS table is served through TCRdb, limited to in-frame sequences with V and J called. Missing clones are a known gap in these copies; in checked studies unresolved V genes cover under half, and the rest lacks a known reason. The sample includes hundreds of thousands of clones, with about 90% observed a single time. The ten largest clones capture more than 20% of the sample. The source material was naive CD8+ T cells sorted from blood. The cell subset or site tag for this specimen amounts to: CD45RA+CCR7+. Receptors were obtained from a young man in good health.

The CDR3 region has the DNA TGTGCCAGCAGTCTCTCCTCAGGGCCCTATGGCTACACCTTC. Its protein is CASSLSSGPYGYTF. V usage is TRBV28 and J usage is TRBJ1-2; possible D gene TRBD1, 5 bases. The CDR3 is made up of 14 amino acids. CDR1 MDHEN and CDR2 SYDVKM come from the germline V gene. V dropped 5 bases and J dropped 4 bases, with 14 bases sitting between them.

The chain joins TRBV4-2 to TRBJ2-1, with D hard to call. Germline-derived CDR1 and CDR2 are LGHNA and YNFKEQ. There are 14 residues in the CDR3. Trimming took 0 bases from V and 10 from J, leaving 13 bases between them. CDR3 nucleotide sequence: TGTGCCAGCAGCCAAGATCGGGCGGTGGAGGAGCAGTTCTTC. Translation gives CASSQDRAVEEQFF.

The chain joins TRBV7-9 to TRBJ2-1; no clear D gene. Between the trimmed V and J ends, which lost 5 bases and 2 bases, there was a span of 13 bases. The germline V gene encodes CDR1 SEHNR and CDR2 FQNEAQ (reference sequence). The CDR3 has 15 amino acids. The CDR3 reads CASSPTPSTYNEQFF. The CDR3 DNA reads as TGTGCCAGCAGCCCGACACCCTCCACCTACAATGAGCAGTTCTTC. The variable domain in full, with the rest retrieved from reference TRBV7-9 and TRBJ2-1, is DTGVSQNPRHKITKRGQNVTFRCDPISEHNRLYWYRQTLGQGPEFLTYFQNEAQLEKSRLLSDRFSAERPKGSFSTLEIQRTEQGDSAMYLCASSPTPSTYNEQFFGPGTRLTVL.

The genes are TRBV4-1 and TRBJ1-1, with no clear D. The CDR3 is 14 residues long. The V gene's germline CDR1 is MGHRA and CDR2 YSYEKL. The V end lost 3 bases, the J end lost 3 bases, and 11 bases lay between the germline ends. The CDR3 sequence is CASSQAGMHTEAFF. The CDR3 region has the DNA TGCGCCAGCAGCCAGGCTGGTATGCACACTGAAGCTTTCTTT.

The V gene is TRBV19, the J gene TRBJ2-7; 8 nucleotides agree with TRBD1. The V gene end was trimmed by 0 bases and the J gene end by 0 bases; junction bases not matched to a gene: 4. The CDR3 spans 16 residues. CDR1 is LNHDA, CDR2 SQIVND, per germline (reference sequence). The CDR3 DNA reads as TGTGCCAGTAGTATAGATCGAACAGGGGGCTCCTACGAGCAGTACTTC. Translated, it gives CASSIDRTGGSYEQYF.

This clone was seen a single time. The CDR3 sequence: CASSSWTGHTNYGYTF. CDR3 bases: TGTGCCAGCAGCTCCTGGACGGGACATACTAACTATGGCTACACCTTC. The rearrangement joins TRBV7-9 to TRBJ1-2; D may be TRBD1 (6 bases). The germline CDR1 and CDR2 sequences are SEHNR and FQNEAQ (reference sequence). CDR3 size: 16 residues. V was trimmed by 4 bases and J by 0 bases, leaving 15 bases between them.

The chain recombines TRBV29-1 with TRBJ2-2; 10 bases align to TRBD1. Germline CDR1 SQVTM, CDR2 ANQGSEA. J was trimmed by 3 bases and V by 7 bases; bases with no gene match: 8. CDR3 size: 15 residues. This CDR3 is CSATDRGQDTGELFF. Here the CDR3 DNA reads TGCAGCGCAACAGACAGGGGGCAAGACACCGGGGAGCTGTTTTTT.

This chain joins TRBV11-2 and TRBJ2-3; perhaps TRBD2 as D (6 bases). The CDR3 has 14 amino acids. CDR1 and CDR2 (germline): SGHAT, FQNNGV. V was trimmed by 4 bases and J by 6 bases, leaving 14 bases between them. CDR3 in DNA: TGTGCCAGCAGCTGGAGGGGATCGGTGGATACGCAGTATTTT. Its translation is CASSWRGSVDTQYF.

The chain has TRBV9 and TRBJ2-3; D not resolved. The germline gives CDR1 SGDLS, CDR2 YYNGEE. V gave up 7 bases and J gave up 6 bases, with 6 bases separating them. The CDR3 spans 10 residues. The CDR3 nucleotides read TGTGCCAGCTCGGATGATACGCAGTATTTT. Amino acids: CASSDDTQYF.

This chain links TRBV19 with TRBJ2-1; D uncertain. The CDR3 is made up of 15 amino acids. Trimming stripped 2 bases from V and 0 bases from J, with 8 bases between. CDR1 LNHDA and CDR2 SQIVND come from the germline V gene (reference sequence). The CDR3 here is CASSIIAVSYNEQFF. The CDR3 nucleotides read TGTGCCAGTAGTATAATTGCGGTCTCCTACAATGAGCAGTTCTTC.

The chain joins TRBV27 to TRBJ1-2; D is perhaps TRBD1 (6 bases). V was trimmed by 4 bases and J by 8 bases, leaving 17 bases between them. Per the germline V gene, CDR1 is MNHEY and CDR2 is SMNVEV (reference sequence). The CDR3 loop spans 14 amino acids. The CDR3 DNA reads as TGTGCCAGCAGTTCGACAGGAACATTGCGCGGCTACACCTTC. Protein sequence: CASSSTGTLRGYTF.

This chain uses TRBV30 with TRBJ2-7; 7 bases fit TRBD2. Germline CDR1 reads GTSNPN; CDR2 reads SVGIG (reference sequence). The J segment lost 4 bases and the V segment lost 4 bases, leaving 10 bases of the junction unmatched. The CDR3 is 14 amino acids. CDR3 loop: CAWNSRDYHYEQYF. CDR3 DNA sequence: TGTGCCTGGAATTCCCGGGACTACCATTACGAGCAGTACTTC.

The chain combines TRBV29-1 with TRBJ2-2; 8 nucleotides match TRBD1. V gave up 2 bases and J gave up 7 bases; unmatched junction bases: 9. The CDR3 totals 15 residues. The germline gives CDR1 SQVTM, CDR2 ANQGSEA. CDR3 protein: CSVEPPDRVGGELFF. The DNA of the CDR3 is TGCAGCGTTGAACCTCCGGACAGGGTAGGCGGGGAGCTGTTTTTT.

The chain is built from TRBV29-1 and TRBJ2-7, with D unclear. The CDR3 covers 11 residues. Germline CDR1 reads SQVTM; CDR2 reads ANQGSEA. Trimming cost V 2 bases and J 4 bases, with 6 bases left between them. CDR3 nucleotide sequence: TGCAGCGTTGAAATTTCGTACGAGCAGTACTTC. Its protein is CSVEISYEQYF.